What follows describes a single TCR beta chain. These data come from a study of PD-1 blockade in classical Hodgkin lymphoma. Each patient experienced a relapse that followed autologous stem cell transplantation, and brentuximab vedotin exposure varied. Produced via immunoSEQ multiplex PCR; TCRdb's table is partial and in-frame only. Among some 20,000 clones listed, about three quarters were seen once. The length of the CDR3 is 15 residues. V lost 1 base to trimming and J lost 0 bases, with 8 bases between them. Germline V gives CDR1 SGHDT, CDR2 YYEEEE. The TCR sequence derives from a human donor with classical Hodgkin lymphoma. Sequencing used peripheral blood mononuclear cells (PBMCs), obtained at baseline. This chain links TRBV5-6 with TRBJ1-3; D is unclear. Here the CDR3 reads CASSLRGISGNTIYF. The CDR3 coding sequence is TGTGCCAGCAGCTTGCGAGGGATCTCTGGAAACACCATATATTTT.